The next 10 T cell receptor beta chains were all read from a single sample in a study of blood T cell repertoires in COVID-19. The repertoire was sequenced with immunoSEQ multiplex PCR; TCRdb's copy has only in-frame clones and lacks some. This table holds 450,000 or so clones, about 89% found once. Sequencing was done on a sample of peripheral blood. The receptors here all came from a woman in her thirties or forties with COVID-19, enrolled during active disease.

In nucleotides, the CDR3 is TGCGCCAGCAGCCTACCACAGGGGCGATACACTGAAGCTTTCTTT. Amino acids: CASSLPQGRYTEAFF. The V call is TRBV4-1, the J call TRBJ1-1; 7 positions agree with TRBD1. J gave up 3 bases and V 4 bases, and 8 bases lay outside the gene matches. CDR1 is MGHRA, CDR2 YSYEKL, per germline. CDR3 length equals 15 residues.

The genes are TRBV9 and TRBJ2-7; possibly TRBD2 for D (5 bases). Per germline, CDR1 SGDLS and CDR2 YYNGEE. The CDR3 runs 14 residues. V was shortened by 0 bases and J by 2 bases, with 9 bases between the two germline ends. In DNA form, the CDR3 reads TGTGCCAGCAGCGTAGATCTCGGGACCTACGAGCAGTACTTC. This sequence encodes CASSVDLGTYEQYF.

The rearrangement links TRBV28 to TRBJ1-2; 9 bases are shared with TRBD1. After removal of 7 bases from V and 2 bases from J, the junction contained 8 bases not matched to a gene. The germline gives CDR1 MDHEN, CDR2 SYDVKM. The CDR3 contains 15 residues. The CDR3 nucleotides are TGTGCCAGCAATGCGGTGACAGGGGGAAACTATGGCTACACCTTC. It codes for CASNAVTGGNYGYTF.

DNA of the CDR3: TGTGCCAGCAGCTTGAAGACAGGGTATAATGAGCAGTTCTTC. Translated, it gives CASSLKTGYNEQFF. This chain links TRBV5-5 with TRBJ2-1; 7 bases map to TRBD1. The J segment lost 7 bases and the V segment lost 1 base, leaving 5 bases of the junction unmatched. The CDR3 is made up of 14 amino acids. Germline CDR1 reads SGHKS; CDR2 reads YYEKEE (reference sequence).

V usage is TRBV10-3 and J usage is TRBJ1-1, with TRBD1 matching 7 bases. This CDR3 has 16 amino acids. The germline CDR1 and CDR2 sequences are ENHRY and SYGVKD. Losses at the gene ends were 7 bases for V and 4 bases for J; bases not matched to a gene: 15. The DNA of the CDR3 is TGTGCCATCAATCCGTCCCCCGGGACAGAAATCACTGAAGCTTTCTTT. Translating it yields CAINPSPGTEITEAFF.

V is TRBV19 and J is TRBJ1-2, with D possibly matching TRBD1 (5 bases). V was cut by 5 bases and J by 7 bases, with 17 bases left in between. CDR1 and CDR2 (germline): LNHDA, SQIVND (reference sequence). The CDR3 runs 14 residues. CDR3 region: CASSDRAARVGYTF. Here the CDR3 DNA reads TGTGCCAGTAGTGACAGAGCTGCTCGCGTTGGCTACACCTTC.

The chain is built from TRBV27 and TRBJ2-1; 14 nucleotides line up with TRBD2. This CDR3 region has 16 residues. Germline CDR1 and CDR2: MNHEY and SMNVEV (reference sequence). After removal of 2 bases from V and 7 bases from J, the junction contained 4 bases not matched to a gene. CDR3 nucleotide sequence: TGTGCCAGCAGTTTACGACTAGCGGGAGGGTCGAATGAGCAGTTCTTC. As protein: CASSLRLAGGSNEQFF.

The chain carries TRBV19 and TRBJ1-3, with D unresolved. Trimming removed 8 bases from V and 0 bases from J, with 11 bases in between. The CDR3 loop spans 14 amino acids. CDR1 and CDR2 from the germline V gene are LNHDA and SQIVND (reference sequence). CDR3 sequence (DNA): TGTGCCAGTGGGTTAGCTAACTCTGGAAACACCATATATTTT. Its protein is CASGLANSGNTIYF.

This clone was found once. The CDR3 sequence is CASSLGRGETQYF. CDR3 coding DNA: TGTGCCAGCAGCTTAGGGAGGGGTGAGACCCAGTACTTC. V gene TRBV7-3 combines with J gene TRBJ2-5, with TRBD2 identical over 7 bases. V lost 2 bases, J lost 5 bases, and 2 bases stayed unmatched. The length of the CDR3 is 13 residues. The germline CDR1 and CDR2 sequences are SGHTA and FQGTGA.

The V gene is TRBV28, the J gene TRBJ1-5, with 10 bases identical to TRBD1. CDR1 MDHEN and CDR2 SYDVKM come from the germline V gene. CDR3 length: 16 residues. Trimming removed 6 bases from V and 2 bases from J; junction bases left unmatched: 7. The CDR3 DNA is TGTGCCAGCAGCCGCACCGGGACAGGGGGCAATCAGCCCCAGCATTTT. Translated: CASSRTGTGGNQPQHF.